A single sample is the source of the 27 T cell receptor beta chains below, sequenced in a study of CD8+CD57+ T cells in acquired aplastic anemia (dated by TCRdb to about 2018). Sequencing took place on an Illumina HiSeq 2000. Genomic DNA served as template for TCR beta VDJ combination and CDR3 sequence profiling. In TCRdb, the public reads were trimmed at Q25 with fastp and aligned with MiXCR, with productive beta chains retained. Rows are combined by CDR3 protein, so each entry shows the most common genes and DNA. The sample table lists about 470,000 distinct CDR3 sequences, about a third of them with a count of one. Of the sample, less than 1% falls within the top ten clones. Patients chosen for sequencing had shown expansion of CD8+CD57+ cells by flow cytometry. Sequences were obtained from sorted CD4+, CD8+, or CD8+CD57+ T cells (not recorded which) from PBMCs. These receptor sequences come from a human donor with aplastic anemia.

The J gene is TRBJ1-6, the V gene TRBV10-3; D call uncertain. This CDR3 spans 13 amino acids. Germline CDR1 is ENHRY and CDR2 is SYGVKD. V was cut by 3 bases and J by 13 bases, with 13 bases left in between. The CDR3 loop reads CAISDPRERPLHF. CDR3 nucleotides: TGTGCCATCAGTGACCCCCGGGAGCGTCCCCTCCACTTT.

CDR3 amino acids: CSARTSGRAGNEQFF. The CDR3 bases are TGCAGTGCCAGGACTAGCGGGAGGGCCGGGAATGAGCAGTTCTTC. This chain uses TRBV20-1 with TRBJ2-1, with 15 bases aligning to TRBD2. The V gene end was trimmed by 6 bases and the J gene end by 7 bases; junction bases not matched to a gene: 7. This CDR3 contains 15 residues. The germline gives CDR1 DFQATT, CDR2 SNEGSKA (reference sequence).

This clonotype was detected ten times or more. The chain employs TRBV15 and TRBJ2-7; D is perhaps TRBD1 (5 bases). The CDR3 covers 15 residues. V shed 0 bases and J shed 0 bases, with 9 bases lying between them. The V gene's germline CDR1 is LNHNV and CDR2 YYDKDF (reference sequence). The CDR3 protein is CATSRDRGISYEQYF. CDR3 DNA sequence: TGTGCCACCAGCAGAGATAGGGGCATCTCCTACGAGCAGTACTTC.

The J gene is TRBJ2-1, the V gene TRBV2; D possibly matches TRBD1 or TRBD2 (5 bases each). CDR1 and CDR2 (germline): SNHLY, FYNNEI. The ends were cut back, 6 bases at V and 4 bases at J, with 19 bases in the middle. The CDR3 sequence is 16 residues long. The chain's CDR3 is CASSQKARGGYNEQFF. The CDR3 DNA is TGTGCCAGCAGCCAAAAGGCTCGGGGCGGGTACAATGAGCAGTTCTTC.

This clonotype was counted ten times or more. V is TRBV2 and J is TRBJ2-7, with TRBD1 as a possible D gene (6 bases). Germline V gene sequence: CDR1 SNHLY, CDR2 FYNNEI. Trimming took 5 bases from V and 0 from J, leaving 14 bases between them. The CDR3 has 15 amino acids. The CDR3: CASSTTTGSSYEQYF. The CDR3, as DNA: TGTGCCAGCAGTACCACGACAGGAAGCTCCTACGAGCAGTACTTC.

V and J are TRBV20-1 and TRBJ2-3, with 8 bases lining up with TRBD2. The CDR3 sequence is 16 residues long. V shed 3 bases, J shed 4 bases, and the junction held 12 bases outside the gene matches. Germline V gene lookup returns CDR1 DFQATT and CDR2 SNEGSKA (reference sequence). CDR3 amino acids: CSASLLSAGVPDTQYF. CDR3 nucleotides: TGCAGTGCTAGCTTGCTGTCAGCGGGAGTACCAGATACGCAGTATTTT.

About this clonotype: The limits of the CDR3 on the DNA are not certain, so only TCRdb's listed CDR3 is given. The CDR3 region is CAIYLCSVIGQGHGPQHF. The chain recombines TRBV10-3 with TRBJ1-5; the table's D call TRBD1 went unverified against the DNA. The CDR3 region is 18 residues in length, termini included. Germline CDR1 and CDR2: ENHRY and SYGVKD.

Concerning this clonotype itself: This may be a read error: a much more frequent sequence differs by one nucleotide. This chain's CDR3 is CASKPQLAPTYEQYF. In DNA, the CDR3 is TGCGCCAGCAAGCCTCAACTAGCGCCCACCTACGAGCAGTACTTC. The J gene is TRBJ2-7, the V gene TRBV5-1; 7 bases are shared with TRBD2. The germline gives CDR1 SGHRS, CDR2 YFSETQ. There are 15 residues in the CDR3. V lost 6 bases, J lost 2 bases, and 11 bases stayed unmatched. Together with reference TRBV5-1 and TRBJ2-7, the CDR3 gives the full variable domain: KAGVTQTPRYLIKTRGQQVTLSCSPISGHRSVSWYQQTPGQGLQFLFEYFSETQRNKGNFPGRFSGRQFSNSRSEMNVSTLELGDSALYLCASKPQLAPTYEQYFGPGTRLTVT.

The V and J genes are TRBV15 and TRBJ1-6, with D perhaps matching TRBD1 (6 bases). Deletions cut 5 bases from V and 3 bases from J, with 20 bases between. The CDR3 extends over 18 amino acids. The V gene's germline CDR1 is LNHNV and CDR2 YYDKDF (reference sequence). The CDR3 protein is CATSPPPGQPYYNSPLHF. The DNA for the CDR3 is TGTGCCACCAGCCCTCCTCCAGGACAGCCTTACTATAATTCACCCCTCCACTTT.

The table lists this clonotype with many counts. The CDR3 reads CSARDQGNNSPLHF. DNA of the CDR3: TGCAGTGCAAGGGATCAGGGGAATAATTCACCCCTCCACTTT. The genes are TRBV20-1 and TRBJ1-6, with D maybe TRBD1 (6 bases). Germline V gives CDR1 DFQATT, CDR2 SNEGSKA (reference sequence). Deletions cut 6 bases from V and 5 bases from J, with 14 bases between. The CDR3 sequence is 14 residues long.

There are a few counts of this clonotype. This sequence joins TRBV5-1 and TRBJ2-5; 9 bases line up with TRBD2. Germline lookup yields CDR1 SGHRS and CDR2 YFSETQ. The CDR3 length is 16 residues. Trimming cost V 0 bases and J 5 bases; bases outside gene matches: 8. The CDR3 sequence: CASSLEAGGYGETQYF. DNA of the CDR3: TGCGCCAGCAGCTTGGAGGCGGGGGGGTATGGTGAGACCCAGTACTTC.

Of note for this clonotype: This may be a read error, as it is one base from a much larger clone. The chain employs TRBV2 and TRBJ1-5; D unclear. The CDR3 loop spans 16 amino acids. Germline CDR1 is SNHLY and CDR2 is FYNNEI. The CDR3, as DNA: TGTGCCAGCAGTGAAGAATGGGGTGGGAGCAATCGGCCCCAGCATTTT. It translates to CASSEEWGGSNRPQHF. Variable domain in full (rest from reference TRBV2 and TRBJ1-5): EPEVTQTPSHQVTQMGQEVILRCVPISNHLYFYWYRQILGQKVEFLVSFYNNEISEKSEIFDDQFSVERPDGSNFTLKIRSTKLEDSAMYFCASSEEWGGSNRPQHFGDGTRLSIL.

Comments on this clonotype: A read error may be the cause here, since a much bigger clone is one base away. CDR3 protein: CAISPTTGKGGYTF. The CDR3 nucleotides read TGTGCCATCAGTCCTACTACTGGGAAAGGTGGCTACACCTTC. This chain links TRBV10-3 with TRBJ1-2; D is unclear. Trimming left V 5 bases short and J 7 bases short, with 17 bases between. This CDR3 has 14 amino acids. Per the germline V gene, CDR1 is ENHRY and CDR2 is SYGVKD.

The V and J genes are TRBV19 and TRBJ2-2; TRBD2 aligns across 10 bases. CDR1 and CDR2 (germline): LNHDA, SQIVND (reference sequence). The CDR3 consists of 15 residues. V was clipped by 9 bases and J by 2 bases; unmatched bases: 6. The CDR3 spells CASTLAGNNTGELFF. In DNA form, the CDR3 reads TGTGCCAGCACACTAGCGGGAAATAACACCGGGGAGCTGTTTTTT.

The rearrangement uses TRBV5-1 and TRBJ1-4; D may be TRBD1 (5 bases). V lost 0 bases, J lost 5 bases, and 23 bases lay in between. The CDR3 sequence is 19 residues long. The germline V gene encodes CDR1 SGHRS and CDR2 YFSETQ. The CDR3 DNA is TGCGCCAGCAGCTTGGAGGGCTCATCCCACAGGATCACGAATGAAAAACTGTTTTTT. This codes for CASSLEGSSHRITNEKLFF.

This clonotype showed up just a few times. The CDR3 loop reads CATSRDGSGQGYEQYF. For the CDR3, the DNA is TGTGCCACCAGCAGAGATGGCTCGGGACAGGGGTACGAGCAGTACTTC. The chain has TRBV15 and TRBJ2-7; 10 bases map to TRBD1. With V trimmed by 0 bases and J by 4 bases, 6 bases remained unmatched. CDR1 is LNHNV and CDR2 is YYDKDF in the germline V gene (reference sequence). This CDR3 comprises 16 residues.

This chain connects TRBV30 to TRBJ1-6, with D perhaps matching TRBD1 (6 bases). Germline CDR1 reads GTSNPN; CDR2 reads SVGIG (reference sequence). This CDR3 spans 14 amino acids. V was shortened by 4 bases and J by 10 bases, with 17 bases between the two germline ends. DNA for the CDR3: TGTGCCTGGAAGGGGGGAAGGGTTGAGTCACCCCTCCACTTT. Translated, it gives CAWKGGRVESPLHF.

The sample holds a few counts of this clonotype. The chain employs TRBV7-2 and TRBJ1-3; 9 nucleotides agree with TRBD1. This CDR3 has 15 residues. Germline lookup yields CDR1 SGHTA and CDR2 FQGNSA. The V and J ends lost 5 bases and 3 bases, in that order; junction bases with no gene match: 5. The CDR3 DNA is TGTGCCAGCAGCAGGGGACAGGGCCTTGGAAACACCATATATTTT. It codes for CASSRGQGLGNTIYF. Supplemented by reference TRBV7-2 and TRBJ1-3, the full variable domain reads GAGVSQSPSNKVTEKGKDVELRCDPISGHTALYWYRQSLGQGLEFLIYFQGNSAPDKSGLPSDRFSAERTGGSVSTLTIQRTQQEDSAVYLCASSRGQGLGNTIYFGEGSWLTVV.

To note about this clonotype: A single base separates this from a much larger clone, so it may be a read error. The CDR3 does not end in the conserved phenylalanine or tryptophan, so this is likely a read error. The chain recombines TRBV15 with TRBJ2-1; D not certain. With 0 bases removed from V and 7 bases from J, the gap between germline ends came to 4 bases. Germline loops: CDR1 LNHNV, CDR2 YYDKDF (reference sequence). This CDR3 region has 12 residues. As DNA, the CDR3 is TGTGCCACCAGCAGAGATCAAAATGAGCAGTTCCTC. Translated, it gives CATSRDQNEQFL.

This clonotype was found a few times. The rearrangement joins TRBV11-1 to TRBJ2-3, with a weak D call TRBD2 (5 bases). V was trimmed by 5 bases and J by 2 bases, leaving 14 bases between them. CDR3 length equals 15 residues. Germline V lookup: CDR1 SGHAT, CDR2 FQDESV (reference sequence). CDR3: CASSIDPGNTDTQYF. The DNA for the CDR3 is TGTGCCAGCAGCATCGACCCGGGGAACACAGATACGCAGTATTTT.

Details on this clonotype: This may come from a read error, since a much larger clone is one base off. The final CDR3 position lacks the conserved phenylalanine or tryptophan, pointing to a likely read error. This rearrangement joins TRBV2 to TRBJ1-1, with a possible D match to TRBD1 (6 bases). The V and J ends lost 2 bases and 5 bases respectively, with 6 bases between them. The CDR3 runs to 12 residues. Germline V gene data show CDR1 as SNHLY and CDR2 as FYNNEI. CDR3 DNA: TGTGCCAGCAGTGAAAGGGGGACTGAAGCTTTCCTT. Amino acids: CASSERGTEAFL.

In regard to this clonotype: A much larger clone lies one base from this, so it may be a read error. The rearrangement uses TRBV4-2 and TRBJ1-5; D is uncertain. Germline-derived CDR1 and CDR2 are LGHNA and YNFKEQ. The CDR3 runs 15 residues. As DNA, the CDR3 is TGTGCCAGCAGCCAGGTCGGGATTAGCGATCAGCCCCAGCATTTT. Residues: CASSQVGISDQPQHF.

V is TRBV3-1 and J is TRBJ1-2; 8 bases align to TRBD1. Germline values: CDR1 LGHDT, CDR2 YNNKEL (reference sequence). V dropped 5 bases and J dropped 3; count of bases not matched to a gene: 11. The CDR3 length is 16 residues. The CDR3 region is CASSGRTGFRDYGYTF. DNA of the CDR3: TGTGCCAGCAGCGGACGGACAGGGTTCAGGGACTATGGCTACACCTTC.

For this clonotype: A much larger clone lies a single base off, so this may be a read error. The chain carries TRBV20-1 and TRBJ1-6, with D uncertain. CDR1 and CDR2 (germline): DFQATT, SNEGSKA (reference sequence). The V end was cut by 3 bases, the J end by 8 bases, with 11 bases between. This CDR3 region has 13 residues. CDR3: CSASWQYDSPLHF. CDR3 DNA: TGCAGTGCTAGCTGGCAATATGATTCACCCCTCCACTTT.

Points on this clonotype: Possible read error: a much larger clone is one base away. V usage is TRBV19 and J usage is TRBJ1-2; 11 positions match TRBD1. The V and J ends lost 5 bases and 4 bases, in that order; junction bases with no gene match: 9. Germline V gene lookup returns CDR1 LNHDA and CDR2 SQIVND (reference sequence). The CDR3 spans 16 residues. The CDR3 DNA sequence: TGTGCCAGTAGTGCGACGGACAGGGGGCTGATCTATGGCTACACCTTC. Translation: CASSATDRGLIYGYTF. The whole variable domain, remainder taken from reference TRBV19 and TRBJ1-2, is DGGITQSPKYLFRKEGQNVTLSCEQNLNHDAMYWYRQDPGQGLRLIYYSQIVNDFQKGDIAEGYSVSREKKESFPLTVTSAQKNPTAFYLCASSATDRGLIYGYTFGSGTRLTVV.

This clonotype appeared a few times. The J gene is TRBJ1-6, the V gene TRBV20-1; a possible D gene is TRBD1 (6 bases). This CDR3 has 16 amino acids. Germline V gene lookup returns CDR1 DFQATT and CDR2 SNEGSKA (reference sequence). The CDR3 bases are TGCAGCGGGAATGTGTGGCCTGAGGGGGGAAATTCACCCCTCCACTTT. It yields the protein CSGNVWPEGGNSPLHF.

Regarding this clonotype: Its ends do not fully match the called genes, so a read error is possible. The chain carries TRBV12-3 or TRBV12-4 and TRBJ1-2; D unclear. The CDR3 sequence is 13 residues long. The CDR3 region has the DNA TGTACCAGCAGTGAATTCAAGGGCTATGGCTACACCTTC. Translated, it gives CTSSEFKGYGYTF.